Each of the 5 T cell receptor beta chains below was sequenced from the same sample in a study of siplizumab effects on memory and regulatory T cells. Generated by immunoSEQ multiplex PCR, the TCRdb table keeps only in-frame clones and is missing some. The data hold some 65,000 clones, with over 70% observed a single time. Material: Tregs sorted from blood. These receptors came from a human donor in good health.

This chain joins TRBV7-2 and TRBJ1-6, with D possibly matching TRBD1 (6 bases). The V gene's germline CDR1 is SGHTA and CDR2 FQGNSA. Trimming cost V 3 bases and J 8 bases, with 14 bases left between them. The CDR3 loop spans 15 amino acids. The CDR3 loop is CASSFYRVLDSPLHF. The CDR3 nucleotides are TGTGCCAGCAGCTTCTACAGGGTACTTGATTCACCCCTCCACTTT.

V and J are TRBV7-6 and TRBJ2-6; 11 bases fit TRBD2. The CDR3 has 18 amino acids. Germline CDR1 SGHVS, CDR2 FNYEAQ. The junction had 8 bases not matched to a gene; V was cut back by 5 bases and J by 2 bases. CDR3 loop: CASSKTSGSVPGANVLTF. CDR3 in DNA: TGTGCCAGCAGCAAAACTAGCGGGAGCGTCCCTGGGGCCAACGTCCTGACTTTC.

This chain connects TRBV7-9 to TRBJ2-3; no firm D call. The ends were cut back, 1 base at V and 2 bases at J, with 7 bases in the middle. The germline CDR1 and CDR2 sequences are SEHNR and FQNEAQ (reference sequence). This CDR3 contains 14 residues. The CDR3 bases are TGTGCCAGCAGCTTAGACCTTCCCACAGATACGCAGTATTTT. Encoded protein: CASSLDLPTDTQYF.

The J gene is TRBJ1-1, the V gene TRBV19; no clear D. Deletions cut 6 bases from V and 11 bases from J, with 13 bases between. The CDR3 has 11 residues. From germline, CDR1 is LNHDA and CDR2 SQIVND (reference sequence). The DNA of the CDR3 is TGTGCCAGTAGGGCAGGCGGAACGGCTTTCTTT. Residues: CASRAGGTAFF.

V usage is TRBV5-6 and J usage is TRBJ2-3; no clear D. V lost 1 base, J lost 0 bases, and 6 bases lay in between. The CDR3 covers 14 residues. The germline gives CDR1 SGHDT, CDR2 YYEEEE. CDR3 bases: TGTGCCAGCAGCTTGAGGGTCAGCACAGATACGCAGTATTTT. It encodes CASSLRVSTDTQYF.